Described below is a single TCR beta chain sequence and its context. The germline gives CDR1 KGHSH, CDR2 LQKENI. This CDR3 has 15 amino acids. The trim removed 2 bases at V and 6 bases at J, leaving 6 bases unmatched. The protocol was immunoSEQ multiplex PCR, while the TCRdb copy is restricted to in-frame clones and leaves out a portion. The table lists approximately 200,000 clones, over 75% of them singletons. The data were obtained in a study of blood T cell repertoires in COVID-19. The origin of this receptor is a human donor in a cohort sampled during active COVID-19. The material sequenced was peripheral blood. The chain is built from TRBV18 and TRBJ2-1; TRBD1 matches 8 bases. CDR3 in DNA: TGTGCCAGCTCACCATTATCCCAGGGGGCCAATGAGCAGTTCTTC. Protein product: CASSPLSQGANEQFF. The full variable domain, in which reference TRBV18 and TRBJ2-1 provide the parts outside the CDR3, is NAGVMQNPRHLVRRRGQEARLRCSPMKGHSHVYWYRQLPEEGLKFMVYLQKENIIDESGMPKERFSAEFPKEGPSILRIQQVVRGDSAAYFCASSPLSQGANEQFFGPGTRLTVL.